Here is one T cell receptor beta chain with its context. The data belong to a study of blood T cell repertoires in COVID-19. Method: immunoSEQ multiplex PCR; TCRdb's copy keeps in-frame clones and lacks some. This sample has approximately 57,000 clones, with around 80% found just once. The CDR3 consists of 15 residues. The junction had 5 bases not matched to a gene; V was cut back by 7 bases and J by 7 bases. CDR1 and CDR2 from the germline V gene are LNHDA and SQIVND (reference sequence). This receptor was taken from an elderly woman with acute or convalescent COVID-19. This chain connects TRBV19 to TRBJ2-2, with 14 bases identical to TRBD2. The specimen was peripheral blood. The CDR3 bases are TGTGCCAGTACTCCGGGACTAGCGGGAGTCGGGGAGCTGTTTTTT. As protein: CASTPGLAGVGELFF.